Listed below are T cell receptor beta chains from one sample, sequenced in a study of cytomegalovirus exposure and HLA in healthy donors. TCRdb keeps only in-frame clones here, not all; method: immunoSEQ multiplex PCR. Of 180,000 or so clones in the sample, about three quarters were seen once. Sequencing input: PBMCs. The receptors were gathered from a female donor in good health and CMV-seronegative. Both conserved end residues are part of each CDR3.

TRBV28	CASSYRVVGIYEQYF
TRBV9	CASSVADFAYEQYF
TRBV30	CAWRLAGWDEQFF
TRBV7-9	CASSPLEEVETQYF
TRBV27	CASSFRDTDNSPLHF
TRBV20-1	CSARDRWEQYF
TRBV5-1	CASSATDYTEAFF
TRBV6-1	CASSPQGNRYGYTF
TRBV10-3	CAISESISGSPLHF
TRBV25-1	CASSADRYSNQPQHF
TRBV27	CASSLDRGSRNEQFF
TRBV19	CASSIGQGVSGANVLTF
TRBV29-1	CSVPSGRDYNEQFF
TRBV5-1	CASSVGLAYNEQFF
TRBV5-3	CARSLVGGGAEAFF
TRBV27	CASSFSPGLAGAPGLFF
TRBV28	CASRENRGNQPQHF
TRBV5-6	CASSLAGAGETQYF
TRBV14	CASSQPGLAGLWETQYF
TRBV28	CASSSPRAVVAPGYTF
TRBV4-1	CASSLTGTSWYEQYF
TRBV5-1	CASSRLSTGQPRGEKLFF
TRBV19	CASSIITGVSYEQYF
TRBV6-5	CASSYLPRQPQHF
TRBV27	CASSDREPDTQYF
TRBV18	CASSRTGENTEAFF
TRBV5-1	CASSLGPGGKSDEQYF
TRBV29-1	CSARGRVTDTQYF
TRBV6-4	CASRDSGGDNEQFF
TRBV19	CASSPRQEYYNSPLHF
TRBV7-8	CASSSRLAGGAYEQYF
TRBV7-6	CASSLDRRHPGDEQFF
TRBV11-2	CASSLGTGGFWTPQHF
TRBV5-1	CASSRGTEGRSSYNSPLHF
TRBV13	CASSLRGSGLDYEQYF
TRBV7-6	CASSPLEGYEQYF
TRBV5-1	CASSLSKQSTDTQYF
TRBV4-1	CASSQVDTNPDTQYF
TRBV6-6	CASAQRGSTETQYF
TRBV7-9	CASSDGLYGNTIYF
TRBV7-6	CASSLNPGHSYNEQFF
TRBV4-3	CASSRDRGIGTEAFF
TRBV6-6	CASTGDRLRTGELFF
TRBV7-8	CASSLGGAQPQHF
TRBV7-2	CASSLRTEGGNQPQHF
TRBV19	CASSILAVNTEAFF
TRBV6-1	CASTQTYEQYF
TRBV7-8	CASSLFVADYTQETQYF
TRBV18	CASSPMGLNTDTQYF
TRBV30	CAWGLAGGGRDTQYF
TRBV7-8	CASSPRTAPTLNYGYTF
TRBV19	CASSPSTSGSYNEQFF
TRBV30	CAWSSGLLGGNQPQHF
TRBV7-9	CASSRGTGKASYGYTF
TRBV5-6	CASSSDSREELFF
TRBV4-3	CASSQASGGITYEQYF
TRBV15	CATSRAMMRQETQYF
TRBV4-3	CASSQDRGGLAYEQYF
TRBV5-1	CASSSNRALGYTF